A single sample gave rise to the 27 T cell receptor beta chains below, sequenced in a study of cytotoxic CD8 clonotypes in ibrutinib-treated CLL. Repertoires were generated with immunoSEQ multiplex PCR, while TCRdb's copy carries only in-frame clones and drops some. The profile covers about 120,000 clones, with approximately 58% appearing a single time and about 40% taken by the ten largest. The sample here was PBMCs, taken after 24 months of ibrutinib treatment. These receptor sequences come from a human donor with chronic lymphocytic leukemia.

This clone was seen only once. This chain links TRBV29-1 with TRBJ2-5; 7 bases agree with TRBD1. The CDR3 spans 12 residues. Germline CDR1 SQVTM, CDR2 ANQGSEA. With V trimmed by 6 bases and J by 5 bases, 6 bases remained unmatched. The DNA for the CDR3 is TGCAGCGTCGGTACAGGGGTGGAGACCCAGTACTTC. Translation gives CSVGTGVETQYF.

The V and J genes are TRBV30 and TRBJ1-2; 7 bases align to TRBD1. Germline loops: CDR1 GTSNPN, CDR2 SVGIG (reference sequence). The CDR3 has 15 residues. V lost 2 bases and J lost 6; bases outside the gene matches: 12. CDR3 nucleotide sequence: TGTGCCTGGAGTCCGATCTGGACAGGTCCGCATGGCTACACCTTC. It translates to CAWSPIWTGPHGYTF.

V is TRBV18 and J is TRBJ2-5; D is perhaps TRBD2 (6 bases). This CDR3 region has 15 residues. V was trimmed by 6 bases and J by 0 bases, leaving 14 bases between them. Germline CDR1 and CDR2: KGHSH and LQKENI. The CDR3 protein is CASSLNAGYQETQYF. The CDR3 region has the DNA TGTGCCAGCTCCCTTAACGCGGGGTACCAAGAGACCCAGTACTTC.

This clone was found a few times. The chain joins TRBV4-1 to TRBJ2-7, with a weak D call TRBD1 (6 bases). V was pared by 1 base and J by 3 bases, with 13 bases between. CDR3 length: 15 amino acids. The germline V gene encodes CDR1 MGHRA and CDR2 YSYEKL. DNA of the CDR3: TGCGCCAGCAGCCAAGGTCCACAGGGATACTACGAGCAGTACTTC. It is translated as CASSQGPQGYYEQYF.

The CDR3 sequence is CATQDKISGNTIYF. The CDR3 DNA follows: TGTGCCACCCAGGACAAAATCTCTGGAAACACCATATATTTT. This sequence joins TRBV10-3 and TRBJ1-3; D is perhaps TRBD1 (5 bases). Germline CDR1 ENHRY, CDR2 SYGVKD. The CDR3 consists of 14 residues. Between the trimmed V and J ends, which lost 10 bases and 0 bases, there was a span of 13 bases.

The sample holds a few counts of this clone. The chain has TRBV14 and TRBJ2-1, with 8 bases identical to TRBD1. The V and J ends lost 5 bases and 4 bases, in that order; junction bases with no gene match: 7. The germline V gene has CDR1 SGHDN and CDR2 FVKESK. The CDR3 covers 15 residues. CDR3 sequence reads: CASSVRDRKYNEQFF. For the CDR3, the DNA is TGTGCCAGCAGCGTACGGGACAGGAAATACAATGAGCAGTTCTTC.

This chain connects TRBV30 to TRBJ1-4; 12 bases match TRBD1. Germline V gives CDR1 GTSNPN, CDR2 SVGIG (reference sequence). The ends lost 2 bases at V and 13 bases at J; junction bases unmatched: 11. CDR3 size: 15 residues. CDR3 protein: CAWSHRGTGGWGLFF. The CDR3 nucleotides read TGTGCCTGGAGTCACCGCGGGACAGGGGGCTGGGGACTGTTTTTT.

This chain joins TRBV5-6 and TRBJ2-3, with 7 bases lining up with TRBD2. The CDR3 sequence is 14 residues long. Trimming took 4 bases from V and 5 from J; bases not matched to a gene: 7. Germline CDR1 SGHDT, CDR2 YYEEEE. The CDR3: CASSRRGGGDTQYF. CDR3 in DNA: TGTGCCAGCAGCCGGCGCGGGGGAGGAGATACGCAGTATTTT.

The V call is TRBV5-1, the J call TRBJ2-6; 7 bases fit TRBD1. Germline CDR1 is SGHRS and CDR2 is YFSETQ. The CDR3 length is 16 residues. Losses at the gene ends were 6 bases for V and 2 bases for J; bases not matched to a gene: 8. The CDR3 here is CASNEATGAGANVLTF. The CDR3 DNA is TGCGCCAGCAATGAGGCAACAGGGGCTGGGGCCAACGTCCTGACTTTC.

This chain joins TRBV9 and TRBJ1-4; unclear D gene. CDR1 is SGDLS, CDR2 YYNGEE, per germline. Trimming took 0 bases from V and 3 from J, leaving 3 bases between them. This CDR3 is 13 amino acids long. CDR3 bases: TGTGCCAGCAGCGTAGTACCTAATGAAAAACTGTTTTTT. It translates to CASSVVPNEKLFF.

The table lists this clone with a count of one. The chain has TRBV5-1 and TRBJ1-4; D might be TRBD1 (6 bases). The CDR3 covers 16 residues. The V end lost 4 bases, the J end lost 0 bases, and 13 bases lay between the germline ends. Germline lookup yields CDR1 SGHRS and CDR2 YFSETQ. CDR3 residues: CASSTGQTATNEKLFF. CDR3 bases: TGCGCCAGCAGCACCGGACAGACTGCAACTAATGAAAAACTGTTTTTT.

This chain links TRBV18 with TRBJ1-1; D is possibly TRBD1 (5 bases). The CDR3 is 12 amino acids. Germline CDR1 reads KGHSH; CDR2 reads LQKENI. Trimming took 0 bases from V and 10 from J, leaving 9 bases between them. The CDR3 nucleotides are TGTGCCAGCTCACCACCAAACCAGGGAGCTTTCTTT. It translates to CASSPPNQGAFF.

The chain carries TRBV19 and TRBJ2-4; 7 bases are shared with TRBD2. Germline values: CDR1 LNHDA, CDR2 SQIVND (reference sequence). CDR3 size: 16 residues. The J segment lost 12 bases and the V segment lost 5 bases, leaving 19 bases of the junction unmatched. The CDR3 reads CASSSPGKAGIGGQYF. In DNA, the CDR3 is TGTGCCAGTAGTTCCCCGGGAAAAGCGGGGATTGGGGGTCAGTACTTC.

This clone was picked up one time. V and J are TRBV9 and TRBJ1-4; possibly TRBD1 for D (5 bases). The CDR3 runs 14 residues. With 3 bases removed from V and 8 bases from J, the gap between germline ends came to 14 bases. The V gene's germline CDR1 is SGDLS and CDR2 YYNGEE. CDR3: CASSERAGREKLFF. As DNA, the CDR3 is TGTGCCAGCAGCGAGAGGGCAGGGAGGGAAAAACTGTTTTTT. Variable domain in full (rest from reference TRBV9 and TRBJ1-4): DSGVTQTPKHLITATGQRVTLRCSPRSGDLSVYWYQQSLDQGLQFLIQYYNGEERAKGNILERFSAQQFPDLHSELNLSSLELGDSALYFCASSERAGREKLFFGSGTQLSVL.

The chain combines TRBV29-1 with TRBJ2-1; D perhaps matches TRBD2 (6 bases). V shed 3 bases and J shed 7 bases, with 19 bases lying between them. The CDR3 is made up of 15 amino acids. The germline gives CDR1 SQVTM, CDR2 ANQGSEA. CDR3 amino acids: CSVEIVGGSMNEQFF. The CDR3 bases are TGCAGCGTTGAGATAGTCGGGGGTTCTATGAATGAGCAGTTCTTC.

V usage is TRBV30 and J usage is TRBJ1-2; D might be TRBD1 (5 bases). The V end lost 3 bases, the J end lost 4 bases, and 24 bases lay between the germline ends. The CDR3 length is 17 residues. CDR1 and CDR2 from the germline V gene are GTSNPN and SVGIG (reference sequence). CDR3 in amino acids: CAWRPVGSTGGIYGYTF. DNA for the CDR3: TGTGCCTGGAGACCTGTGGGCTCCACCGGGGGGATCTATGGCTACACCTTC.

The chain carries TRBV25-1 and TRBJ1-1; 7 bases match TRBD1. This CDR3 comprises 13 residues. Germline values: CDR1 MGHDK, CDR2 SYGVNS. V dropped 5 bases and J dropped 8; count of bases not matched to a gene: 8. This CDR3 reads CASSSRQGWEAFF. CDR3 nucleotides: TGTGCCAGCAGTAGTCGACAGGGCTGGGAAGCTTTCTTT.

The gene calls are TRBV18 and TRBJ2-1; D might be TRBD1 or TRBD2, each matching 7 bases. CDR3 size: 13 residues. V was trimmed by 3 bases and J by 7 bases, leaving 10 bases between them. The germline gives CDR1 KGHSH, CDR2 LQKENI. The CDR3 here is CASSPQGGNEQFF. The CDR3 nucleotides are TGTGCCAGCTCACCCCAGGGGGGGAATGAGCAGTTCTTC.

V gene TRBV30 combines with J gene TRBJ1-4; possibly TRBD1 for D (6 bases). The CDR3 runs 15 residues. Germline loops: CDR1 GTSNPN, CDR2 SVGIG (reference sequence). With 0 bases removed from V and 3 bases from J, the gap between germline ends came to 11 bases. CDR3 sequence (DNA): TGTGCCTGGAGTGTACAACGGGGGCCTAATGAAAAACTGTTTTTT. Its protein is CAWSVQRGPNEKLFF.

The rearrangement links TRBV25-1 to TRBJ2-5, with 10 bases matching TRBD1. V shed 5 bases, J shed 5 bases, and the junction held 8 bases outside the gene matches. The germline V gene has CDR1 MGHDK and CDR2 SYGVNS. The CDR3 consists of 15 residues. The CDR3 nucleotides read TGTGCCAGCAGTCCCGGGACAGGGGAGGTTGAGACCCAGTACTTC. This translates into CASSPGTGEVETQYF. The full variable domain, in which reference TRBV25-1 and TRBJ2-5 provide the parts outside the CDR3, is EADIYQTPRYLVIGTGKKITLECSQTMGHDKMYWYQQDPGMELHLIHYSYGVNSTEKGDLSSESTVSRIRTEHFPLTLESARPSHTSQYLCASSPGTGEVETQYFGPGTRLLVL.

This clone appeared a few times. The chain recombines TRBV29-1 with TRBJ1-1; 7 bases line up with TRBD1. V shed 0 bases, J shed 7 bases, and the junction held 5 bases outside the gene matches. Germline CDR1 and CDR2: SQVTM and ANQGSEA. The CDR3 runs 13 residues. The CDR3 sequence is CSVEEGGGVEAFF. CDR3 in DNA: TGCAGCGTTGAAGAGGGAGGGGGCGTTGAAGCTTTCTTT.

This clone was seen a handful of times. This sequence joins TRBV6-6 and TRBJ2-7; D unresolved. The CDR3 has 16 amino acids. V was shortened by 2 bases and J by 2 bases, with 16 bases between the two germline ends. CDR1 and CDR2 (germline): MNHNY, SVGAGI (reference sequence). CDR3 sequence: CASSYGSSGDAYEQYF. CDR3 nucleotides: TGTGCCAGCAGTTACGGATCGTCAGGAGACGCCTACGAGCAGTACTTC.

In the case of this clone: The sample carries other DNA sequences with the same CDR3. This chain links TRBV30 with TRBJ1-5; no clear D. V was cut by 1 base and J by 4 bases, with 8 bases left in between. CDR3 size: 13 residues. Looked up from germline, CDR1 is GTSNPN and CDR2 is SVGIG (reference sequence). In nucleotides, the CDR3 is TGTGCCTGGAGTGGAGGAGGTAATCAGCCCCAGCATTTT. This encodes CAWSGGGNQPQHF.

J is TRBJ2-7 and V is TRBV30; a weak D match, TRBD1 (6 bases). CDR1 GTSNPN and CDR2 SVGIG come from the germline V gene (reference sequence). With 4 bases removed from V and 2 bases from J, the gap between germline ends came to 12 bases. CDR3 length equals 13 residues. CDR3 bases: TGTGCCTGGAACAGGGATCGAACCTACGAGCAGTACTTC. Protein sequence: CAWNRDRTYEQYF. Complete variable domain (other parts from reference TRBV30 and TRBJ2-7): SQTIHQWPATLVQPVGSPLSLECTVEGTSNPNLYWYRQAAGRGLQLLFYSVGIGQISSEVPQNLSASRPQDRQFILSSKKLLLSDSGFYLCAWNRDRTYEQYFGPGTRLTVT.

The chain uses TRBV5-1 and TRBJ2-7; 8 bases agree with TRBD1. Trimming took 0 bases from V and 2 from J; bases not matched to a gene: 4. Germline values: CDR1 SGHRS, CDR2 YFSETQ. This CDR3 is 15 amino acids long. CDR3: CASSLGQGTTYEQYF. The CDR3 bases are TGCGCCAGCAGCTTGGGACAGGGGACAACCTACGAGCAGTACTTC. Full variable domain (remainder filled in from reference TRBV5-1 and TRBJ2-7): KAGVTQTPRYLIKTRGQQVTLSCSPISGHRSVSWYQQTPGQGLQFLFEYFSETQRNKGNFPGRFSGRQFSNSRSEMNVSTLELGDSALYLCASSLGQGTTYEQYFGPGTRLTVT.

The J gene is TRBJ1-5, the V gene TRBV2, with D tentatively TRBD1 (6 bases). This CDR3 region has 15 residues. Germline CDR1 is SNHLY and CDR2 is FYNNEI. The V and J ends lost 2 bases and 6 bases respectively, with 14 bases between them. The CDR3 nucleotides are TGTGCCAGCAGTGAAAGGGGCCAGGGGAGTCAGCCCCAGCATTTT. Translated, it gives CASSERGQGSQPQHF.

This sequence joins TRBV19 and TRBJ2-1, with D unresolved. The CDR3 spans 14 residues. Germline assignment: CDR1 LNHDA and CDR2 SQIVND (reference sequence). Trimming removed 3 bases from V and 6 bases from J, with 12 bases in between. The CDR3 is CASSIGWQSNEQFF. CDR3 coding DNA: TGTGCCAGTAGTATCGGGTGGCAATCCAATGAGCAGTTCTTC.